Listed below are T cell receptor beta chains from one sample, sequenced in a study of long-term antiretroviral therapy in people with HIV. The method was immunoSEQ multiplex PCR; TCRdb's version includes in-frame clones alone and lacks a portion of them. There are roughly 25,000 clones in the sample; approximately 93% occur only once, and about 8.9% lies in the top ten. The sample was unsorted PBMCs, taken 7.6 years after starting antiretroviral therapy. These receptors came from a woman aged 40 to 50 with HIV. CDR3s include the opening cysteine and the closing phenylalanine or tryptophan. Each record gives: clone size, J gene, V gene, D gene, CDR3 protein, CDR3 DNA. The D gene is left open where the match is weak. The listing skips clone size in some rows; elsewhere it reads once, few, many or a size class.

- | TRBJ1-6 | TRBV7-9 | - | CASSPPDGRSNSPLHF | TGTGCCAGCAGCCCCCCGGACGGCAGGAGTAATTCACCCCTCCACTTT
- | TRBJ2-6 | TRBV7-2 | TRBD1 | CASRTGGSGANVLTF | TGTGCCAGCCGGACAGGGGGCTCTGGGGCCAACGTCCTGACTTTC
- | TRBJ1-4 | TRBV10-3 | - | CAISETGREFEDEKLFF | TGTGCCATCAGTGAGACAGGGAGGGAGTTTGAGGATGAAAAACTGTTTTTT
- | TRBJ1-3 | TRBV9 | - | CASSQHTSGNTIYF | TGTGCCAGCAGCCAACACACCTCTGGAAACACCATATATTTT
- | TRBJ1-2 | TRBV15 | TRBD1 | CATSTPTGDGYTF | TGTGCCACCAGCACTCCGACAGGGGACGGCTACACCTTC
- | TRBJ2-1 | TRBV27 | - | CASHDVGSYNEQFF | TGTGCCAGTCATGACGTGGGCTCCTACAATGAGCAGTTCTTC
- | TRBJ1-2 | TRBV2 | TRBD1 | CASSEQGANYGYTF | TGTGCCAGCAGTGAACAGGGGGCTAACTATGGCTACACCTTC
- | TRBJ1-2 | TRBV2 | TRBD1 | CASSATKMGQGGYGYTF | TGTGCCAGCAGCGCAACGAAGATGGGACAGGGAGGATATGGCTACACCTTC
- | TRBJ1-3 | TRBV10-3 | - | CAISELDTATIYF | TGTGCCATCAGTGAATTGGACACAGCCACCATATATTTT
- | TRBJ2-1 | TRBV7-7 | TRBD2 | CASSLGLAGINEQFF | TGTGCTAGCAGCTTGGGACTAGCGGGGATCAATGAGCAGTTCTTC
- | TRBJ2-7 | TRBV5-5 | - | CASSWAGTDPYEQYF | TGTGCCAGCAGCTGGGCCGGGACGGATCCTTACGAGCAGTACTTC
- | TRBJ1-2 | TRBV5-1 | - | CASSVGAGDPYYGYTF | TGCGCCAGCAGCGTGGGAGCGGGGGACCCCTACTATGGCTACACCTTC
once | TRBJ2-7 | TRBV7-9 | - | CASSLSEMANYEQYF | TGTGCCAGCAGCTTGAGCGAAATGGCAAACTACGAGCAGTACTTC
once | TRBJ1-2 | TRBV11-2 | - | CASSLARNYGYTF | TGTGCCAGCAGCCTTGCGAGGAACTATGGCTACACCTTC